Listed below are T cell receptor beta chains from one sample, sequenced in a study of regulatory T cells in long-lasting Graves disease. MiXCR, run by TCRdb on the multiplex PCR reads, gives a single entry per CDR3 protein. This table has around 420,000 distinct CDR3 sequences, 15% appearing once. The sequences come from peripheral blood mononuclear cells (PBMCs), collected at new diagnosis, from a patient treated with antithyroid drugs. All receptors come from a female donor with Graves disease. CDR3s leave out the opening cysteine and the closing phenylalanine or tryptophan. The order of the fields is CDR3 protein, J gene, V gene.

CDR3aa: ASSSNSGEQF
j_gene: TRBJ2-1
v_gene: TRBV11-3

CDR3aa: ASRQHYGYT
j_gene: TRBJ1-2
v_gene: TRBV19

CDR3aa: ASSLSPAGGPTDTQY
j_gene: TRBJ2-3
v_gene: TRBV27

CDR3aa: ASSFTGGGSTEAF
j_gene: TRBJ1-1
v_gene: TRBV9

CDR3aa: ASGTTGELF
j_gene: TRBJ2-2
v_gene: TRBV2

CDR3aa: ASSQYVGHLGEQF
j_gene: TRBJ2-1
v_gene: TRBV11-3

CDR3aa: SARGDRGGEQY
j_gene: TRBJ2-7
v_gene: TRBV20-1

CDR3aa: ASSLQTGGQTDTQY
j_gene: TRBJ2-3
v_gene: TRBV5-1

CDR3aa: ASSEGRTPSYEQY
j_gene: TRBJ2-7
v_gene: TRBV25-1

CDR3aa: ASSPSRDRATGELF
j_gene: TRBJ2-2
v_gene: TRBV5-4

CDR3aa: ATQTGAGATYEQY
j_gene: TRBJ2-7
v_gene: TRBV10-3

CDR3aa: ASSLWARGYT
j_gene: TRBJ1-2
v_gene: TRBV3-1

CDR3aa: ASSSPLRGRLGGYT
j_gene: TRBJ1-2
v_gene: TRBV6-2/TRBV6-3

CDR3aa: ASSFMGGKAF
j_gene: TRBJ1-1
v_gene: TRBV12-3/TRBV12-4

CDR3aa: ASSQGGGAYEQY
j_gene: TRBJ2-7
v_gene: TRBV4-3

CDR3aa: ASSVEGRAPVDTEAF
j_gene: TRBJ1-1
v_gene: TRBV9

CDR3aa: ASSLEAGAQGVQF
j_gene: TRBJ2-1
v_gene: TRBV7-7

CDR3aa: ASGETQY
j_gene: TRBJ2-5
v_gene: TRBV3-1

CDR3aa: ATSDSYSGGASEQF
j_gene: TRBJ2-1
v_gene: TRBV24-1

CDR3aa: ASSLRGQKTEAF
j_gene: TRBJ1-1
v_gene: TRBV7-9

CDR3aa: ASSLPDRGDEAF
j_gene: TRBJ1-1
v_gene: TRBV5-1

CDR3aa: ASSFLKQGNTGELF
j_gene: TRBJ2-2
v_gene: TRBV28

CDR3aa: SAKGQPLRGQY
j_gene: TRBJ2-7
v_gene: TRBV20-1

CDR3aa: ASSVGQGISYEQY
j_gene: TRBJ2-7
v_gene: TRBV2

CDR3aa: AIRPAGGANEQF
j_gene: TRBJ2-1
v_gene: TRBV10-3

CDR3aa: ASSVVGGATGELF
j_gene: TRBJ2-2
v_gene: TRBV9

CDR3aa: ATSDASASSYNEQF
j_gene: TRBJ2-1
v_gene: TRBV24-1

CDR3aa: ASRPSGRAGGNEQF
j_gene: TRBJ2-1
v_gene: TRBV11-2

CDR3aa: ASSEGTGANYGYT
j_gene: TRBJ1-2
v_gene: TRBV6-2/TRBV6-3

CDR3aa: ASSRRIGQANNEKLF
j_gene: TRBJ1-4
v_gene: TRBV3-1

CDR3aa: ASRWQFNEQF
j_gene: TRBJ2-1
v_gene: TRBV2

CDR3aa: ASSFKGIGGYT
j_gene: TRBJ1-2
v_gene: TRBV12-3/TRBV12-4

CDR3aa: ASSKGLAGGGLYNEQF
j_gene: TRBJ2-1
v_gene: TRBV4-1

CDR3aa: ASSLSLAGRKIGYEQY
j_gene: TRBJ2-7
v_gene: TRBV7-2

CDR3aa: ASSDDTDTEQY
j_gene: TRBJ2-7
v_gene: TRBV25-1

CDR3aa: AISEFTSGGLYTDTQY
j_gene: TRBJ2-3
v_gene: TRBV10-3

CDR3aa: ASSRRGDYYNEQF
j_gene: TRBJ2-1
v_gene: TRBV2

CDR3aa: ASSRTSGRLEDTQY
j_gene: TRBJ2-3
v_gene: TRBV27

CDR3aa: ACSPARTATNEKLF
j_gene: TRBJ1-4
v_gene: TRBV6-2/TRBV6-3

CDR3aa: AKQNRGEGENTIY
j_gene: TRBJ1-3
v_gene: TRBV2

CDR3aa: ASSFGTSGYNEQF
j_gene: TRBJ2-1
v_gene: TRBV7-2

CDR3aa: ASRQGGNQPQH
j_gene: TRBJ1-5
v_gene: TRBV6-1

CDR3aa: SARGQITYEQY
j_gene: TRBJ2-7
v_gene: TRBV20-1

CDR3aa: AISESGQSSGNTIY
j_gene: TRBJ1-3
v_gene: TRBV10-3

CDR3aa: ASSYGSGGLGRKQY
j_gene: TRBJ2-7
v_gene: TRBV6-2/TRBV6-3

CDR3aa: ASSLGTGGLVFSGANVLT
j_gene: TRBJ2-6
v_gene: TRBV4-1

CDR3aa: ASSQGVAGAQETQY
j_gene: TRBJ2-5
v_gene: TRBV4-1

CDR3aa: ASSYSPPGTGLGYT
j_gene: TRBJ1-2
v_gene: TRBV6-5

CDR3aa: ASSERAMGTWGNQPQH
j_gene: TRBJ1-5
v_gene: TRBV6-1

CDR3aa: AWDSDTGELF
j_gene: TRBJ2-2
v_gene: TRBV30

CDR3aa: ASSLGTSGRLGTDTQY
j_gene: TRBJ2-3
v_gene: TRBV5-1